This T cell receptor (beta chain) appears in the sequencing data of a study of T cells in localized non-small cell lung cancer. The study, taken as a whole, reports: Tumor showed lower T cell clonality than uninvolved adjacent lung, where it was highest.

The V gene lost 4 bases and the J gene lost 0 bases, with 13 bases spanning the gap. CDR3 length: 15 residues. Germline V gives CDR1 SGHRS, CDR2 YFSETQ. Concerning this clone: What it binds is not known.

The assay was immunoSEQ multiplex PCR, and TCRdb's table has in-frame clones only and misses some. The sample includes 30,000 to 35,000 clones, 93% of them seen just once. Source: peripheral blood, taken before any cancer treatment. The chain uses TRBV5-1 and TRBJ1-1; D is perhaps TRBD1 (6 bases). This TCR came from a female donor at least 60 years old with stage I lung adenocarcinoma. This CDR3 reads CASSPRGGVNTEAFF. The CDR3 DNA is TGCGCCAGCAGCCCCAGGGGAGGAGTGAACACTGAAGCTTTCTTT.